This T cell receptor beta chain was sequenced during a study of low-dose radiotherapy and immunotherapy resistance in tumors (dated by TCRdb to between 2021 and 2024). A note on the overall study: In Cohort 1, 0.5 Gy per fraction was delivered every 2 weeks, and a total PTV dose of 6.5 Gy was prescribed. No randomization into treatment groups was done for the people taking part in the trial. Cyclophosphamide 200 mg/m2 was given intravenously every two weeks, one day before each radiation and immunotherapy administration. Starting on cycle 1 day 1, patients took 300 mg of aspirin by mouth once a day for four cycles. Nivolumab and ipilimumab were both given intravenously, with nivolumab at a 240 mg flat dose every two weeks and ipilimumab at 1 mg/kg every six weeks. In Cohort 2, 1 Gy per fraction was delivered every two weeks, for a total of 13 Gy over 26 weeks. The translational analysis covered eight patients: three from the first dose cohort and the first five from the second dose cohort.

Sequenced on an Illumina HiSeq 2500. First-strand cDNA was synthesized with Superscript III and a set of TRAV- and TRBV-specific primers, covering both TCRalpha and TCRbeta chains. TCRs were amplified for 20 to 25 PCR cycles with Phusion, using a constant-region primer paired with the adapter attached to the V primers. Isolated mRNA was amplified with the MessageAmp II aRNA Amplification Kit, using an approximately 16-hour in vitro transcription at 37°C. mRNA for TCR sequencing was isolated with the Dynabeads mRNA DIRECT Purification Kit. Indexed Illumina adapters were added in a second Phusion PCR of roughly 25 cycles, and the PCR products were purified with AMPure XP beads. From the authors' description of their analysis: Custom Perl scripts pooled TCR sequences encoding the same protein, removed out-of-frame sequences and computed each clonotype's abundance. The analysis excluded TCR sequences that were supported by just one read. Among the metrics used to describe the repertoires were Shannon entropy, Gini index, clonality, richness, and the frequency of TCRs shared between repertoires. TCRdb passed the public sequencing reads through fastp at Q25 and MiXCR, retaining productive beta sequences. Each CDR3 protein gets just one entry, which takes the most common genes and DNA from the rows behind it. TCRdb, rather than the study authors, made the V and J calls. The sample table shows 65,000 to 95,000 distinct CDR3 sequences, and approximately 20% are seen once. The ten largest make up under 7.5% of the sample.

The table lists this clonotype with many counts. Its antigen is not yet known. The input lacks base qualities; no much larger clone sits a single base away. In light of the paper, this sample's time point label describes: before trial treatment. Donors were enrolled in RACIN, a single-arm phase I dose-escalation trial combining nivolumab, ipilimumab, aspirin, low-dose cyclophosphamide and low-dose radiotherapy. Patients with advanced, TIL-negative solid tumors were considered eligible. Sequences were derived from PBMCs, sampled before treatment. This receptor was taken from a male donor with prostate cancer.

The nucleotides are TGTGCCAGCAGTTTCCCTAACTATGGCTACACCTTC. It codes for CASSFPNYGYTF. The chain joins TRBV28 to TRBJ1-2; the D gene cannot be named for sure. Trimming takes 3 bases from V and 0 bases from J, and the germline ends sit 2 bases apart. The germline V gene yields MDHEN for CDR1 and SYDVKM for CDR2. CDR3 length: 12 amino acids, cysteine to phenylalanine. Only the CDR3 region is kept as DNA, spanning 36 bases read in frame from base 1.